The 22 T cell receptor beta chains below come from one sample, sequenced in a study of T cell responses to AZD1222 COVID-19 vaccine. TCRdb keeps only in-frame clones here, not all; method: immunoSEQ multiplex PCR. The sample shows 75,000 or so clones, around 90% of them seen only once. The sample in question was peripheral blood, obtained 28 days after the second AZD1222 dose. These receptors were collected from an adult who received the AZD1222 COVID-19 vaccine.

This clone was recorded once. The chain couples TRBV30 to TRBJ1-5, with D unclear. Trimming removed 0 bases at V and 5 bases at J, with 11 bases between. The germline V gene encodes CDR1 GTSNPN and CDR2 SVGIG (reference sequence). This CDR3 comprises 14 residues. The CDR3 nucleotides are TGTGCCTGGAGTGTACTGAACAGCGATCAGCCCCAGCATTTT. This sequence encodes CAWSVLNSDQPQHF. Looking up the rest from reference TRBV30 and TRBJ1-5 gives the full variable domain: SQTIHQWPATLVQPVGSPLSLECTVEGTSNPNLYWYRQAAGRGLQLLFYSVGIGQISSEVPQNLSASRPQDRQFILSSKKLLLSDSGFYLCAWSVLNSDQPQHFGDGTRLSIL.

V gene TRBV28 combines with J gene TRBJ1-1; perhaps TRBD1 as D (5 bases). V gave up 5 bases and J gave up 0 bases, with 7 bases separating them. The CDR3 length is 13 residues. CDR1 and CDR2 (germline): MDHEN, SYDVKM. The CDR3 reads CASSRRVNTEAFF. The CDR3 bases are TGTGCCAGCAGTCGCAGGGTGAACACTGAAGCTTTCTTT. Supplemented by reference TRBV28 and TRBJ1-1, the full variable domain reads DVKVTQSSRYLVKRTGEKVFLECVQDMDHENMFWYRQDPGLGLRLIYFSYDVKMKEKGDIPEGYSVSREKKERFSLILESASTNQTSMYLCASSRRVNTEAFFGQGTRLTVV.

V is TRBV5-6 and J is TRBJ1-3; 9 bases are shared with TRBD1. V dropped 4 bases and J dropped 1; count of bases not matched to a gene: 3. The germline V gene encodes CDR1 SGHDT and CDR2 YYEEEE. There are 15 residues in the CDR3. CDR3 DNA sequence: TGTGCCAGCAGCACCGACAGGGGGTCTGGAAACACCATATATTTT. Translating gives CASSTDRGSGNTIYF.

This chain uses TRBV9 with TRBJ2-1; 9 bases fit TRBD2. CDR1 is SGDLS and CDR2 is YYNGEE in the germline V gene. V was pared by 4 bases and J by 2 bases, with 7 bases of the junction left unmatched. This CDR3 is 16 amino acids long. CDR3 in DNA: TGTGCCAGCAGCTCTCTAGCGGGATCACCCTACAATGAGCAGTTCTTC. Its translation is CASSSLAGSPYNEQFF.

The CDR3 here is CASSLAGVGNTQYF. The CDR3 region has the DNA TGTGCCAGCTCACTCGCGGGAGTGGGAAATACGCAGTATTTT. The chain has TRBV18 and TRBJ2-3, with 7 bases fitting TRBD2. The V segment lost 4 bases and the J segment 7 bases; nucleotides outside the gene matches: 8. CDR1 is KGHSH and CDR2 is LQKENI in the germline V gene. The CDR3 is 14 residues long.

The chain recombines TRBV5-1 with TRBJ2-2; D not certain. Germline assignment: CDR1 SGHRS and CDR2 YFSETQ. CDR3 length: 13 amino acids. V lost 0 bases, J lost 8 bases, and 8 bases lay in between. CDR3 sequence: CASSLVAAGELFF. CDR3 nucleotide sequence: TGCGCCAGCAGCTTGGTCGCAGCGGGGGAGCTGTTTTTT.

The V and J genes are TRBV18 and TRBJ2-2, with 10 nucleotides matching TRBD2. This CDR3 spans 17 amino acids. Germline V gives CDR1 KGHSH, CDR2 LQKENI. J gave up 3 bases and V 2 bases, and 6 bases lay outside the gene matches. The CDR3 here is CASSPRQREGYTGELFF. The CDR3 DNA follows: TGTGCCAGCTCACCAAGGCAGCGGGAGGGGTACACCGGGGAGCTGTTTTTT.

The CDR3 here is CASSIEGSPWSNQPQHF. The CDR3 nucleotides are TGTGCCAGTAGTATAGAGGGGTCTCCTTGGAGCAATCAGCCCCAGCATTTT. The chain couples TRBV19 to TRBJ1-5, with D unclear. Looked up from germline, CDR1 is LNHDA and CDR2 is SQIVND (reference sequence). The CDR3 loop spans 17 amino acids. Trimming stripped 0 bases from V and 1 base from J, with 13 bases between. Based on the CDR3 plus reference TRBV19 and TRBJ1-5, the full variable domain is DGGITQSPKYLFRKEGQNVTLSCEQNLNHDAMYWYRQDPGQGLRLIYYSQIVNDFQKGDIAEGYSVSREKKESFPLTVTSAQKNPTAFYLCASSIEGSPWSNQPQHFGDGTRLSIL.

This clone is a singleton in its sample. This sequence joins TRBV3-1 (or the pseudogene TRBV3-2) and TRBJ2-3; 12 nucleotides align to TRBD2. Trimming cost V 0 bases and J 5 bases; bases outside gene matches: 9. The CDR3 is 18 amino acids. Per the germline V gene, CDR1 is LGHDT and CDR2 is YNNKEL (reference sequence). CDR3 nucleotide sequence: TGTGCCAGCAGCCAAGATTTGCTAGCGGGAGGGCTAAGAGATACGCAGTATTTT. Translation: CASSQDLLAGGLRDTQYF.

V gene TRBV21-1 combines with J gene TRBJ2-7; no check of the table's D call, TRBD2, against the DNA was made. TRBV21-1 is given as a pseudogene. This CDR3 region has 15 residues. The CDR3 loop is CASSKKTSETYEQYF. In DNA form, the CDR3 reads TGTGCCAGCAGCAAAAAAACTAGCGAGACCTACGAGCAGTACTTC.

V is TRBV5-6 and J is TRBJ2-3; D gene unclear. Germline CDR1 reads SGHDT; CDR2 reads YYEEEE. The length of the CDR3 is 15 residues. V lost 2 bases to trimming and J lost 5 bases, with 15 bases between them. CDR3 amino acids: CASSFRMTNRDTQYF. The CDR3 coding sequence is TGTGCCAGCAGCTTTAGGATGACGAACAGAGATACGCAGTATTTT.

The V and J genes are TRBV9 and TRBJ2-7; unclear D gene. Germline CDR1 is SGDLS and CDR2 is YYNGEE. This CDR3 is 16 amino acids long. Trimming removed 5 bases from V and 7 bases from J, with 25 bases in between. The CDR3 DNA reads TGTGCCAGCAGTCTGGACCGCCTGGGAACTACGTCGGAGCAGTACTTC. Its protein is CASSLDRLGTTSEQYF.

The chain employs TRBV6-5 and TRBJ2-3; a possible D gene is TRBD1 (5 bases). Germline CDR1 reads MNHEY; CDR2 reads SVGAGI. V dropped 7 bases and J dropped 5 bases, with 7 bases sitting between them. The length of the CDR3 is 11 residues. This CDR3 is CASNTGDTQYF. The CDR3 coding sequence is TGTGCCAGCAATACAGGAGATACGCAGTATTTT.

This clone was counted a single time. The CDR3 nucleotides are TGTGCCAGCAGCTTCGGTGGGAATAGCTACACCTTC. It codes for CASSFGGNSYTF. The rearrangement uses TRBV6-2 or TRBV6-3 and TRBJ1-2, with D unresolved. The V end was cut by 6 bases, the J end by 9 bases, with 14 bases between. This CDR3 spans 12 amino acids. Germline V gene data show CDR1 as MNHEY and CDR2 as SVGEGT.

The count of this clone is one. The chain recombines TRBV6-5 with TRBJ1-2; D is unclear. The CDR3 runs to 11 residues. In germline, CDR1 is MNHEY, CDR2 SVGAGI. The CDR3 loop is CAVHSGRGYTF. In DNA, the CDR3 is TGTGCGGTGCACTCGGGTCGTGGCTACACCTTC.

This clone showed up just a few times. V is TRBV15 and J is TRBJ2-3; 7 nucleotides agree with TRBD2. Germline CDR1 reads LNHNV; CDR2 reads YYDKDF (reference sequence). The CDR3 has 15 residues. With V trimmed by 3 bases and J by 2 bases, 5 bases remained unmatched. CDR3 in amino acids: CATSRSGGSTDTQYF. The CDR3 nucleotides read TGTGCCACCAGCAGGTCGGGAGGCTCCACAGATACGCAGTATTTT.

The gene calls are TRBV11-2 and TRBJ1-1, with D unclear. The CDR3 covers 12 residues. Germline V gene sequence: CDR1 SGHAT, CDR2 FQNNGV. Trimming took 1 base from V and 4 from J, leaving 4 bases between them. The CDR3, as DNA: TGTGCCAGCAGCTTAGCTTCCACTGAAGCTTTCTTT. Protein sequence: CASSLASTEAFF.

The V call is TRBV18, the J call TRBJ1-1; D is ambiguous. The CDR3 contains 13 residues. Per germline, CDR1 KGHSH and CDR2 LQKENI. The V and J ends lost 4 bases and 1 base respectively, with 7 bases between them. The CDR3 nucleotides read TGTGCCAGCTCACGGGGAGAGAACACTGAAGCTTTCTTT. Protein: CASSRGENTEAFF.

The gene calls are TRBV21-1 and TRBJ2-7; the DNA was not compared with TRBD2, the D call given in the table. TRBV21-1 is recorded as a pseudogene. The CDR3 has 17 residues. The CDR3 protein is CASKREKASSGRYEQYF. CDR3 nucleotide sequence: TGTGCCAGCAAAAGGGAAAAAGCTTCTAGCGGGAGGTACGAGCAGTACTTC.

The chain links TRBV24-1 to TRBJ2-2; D remains ambiguous. V was trimmed by 0 bases and J by 6 bases, leaving 4 bases between them. The CDR3 has 13 residues. CDR1 is KGHDR and CDR2 is SFDVKD in the germline V gene. The CDR3 region has the DNA TGTGCCACCAGTGATTTGGTGTCCGGGGAGCTGTTTTTT. Residues: CATSDLVSGELFF.

This chain uses TRBV3-1 (or the pseudogene TRBV3-2) with TRBJ1-3; TRBD1 is a possible D gene (6 bases). V was pared by 2 bases and J by 2 bases, with 13 bases between. Looked up from germline, CDR1 is LGHDT and CDR2 is YNNKEL (reference sequence). This CDR3 is 16 amino acids long. In DNA form, the CDR3 reads TGTGCCAGCAGCCAACGTACCGGGGGCGCTGGAAACACCATATATTTT. This gives the protein CASSQRTGGAGNTIYF.

The rearrangement links TRBV6-2 or TRBV6-3 to TRBJ2-5, with TRBD2 identical over 7 bases. The germline gives CDR1 MNHEY, CDR2 SVGEGT. The CDR3 has 18 residues. The junction had 14 bases not matched to a gene; V was cut back by 2 bases and J by 2 bases. CDR3 nucleotides: TGTGCCAGCAGTTACATCAGGAGGGGAGGGCCGTGGCAAGAGACCCAGTACTTC. The encoded protein is CASSYIRRGGPWQETQYF.